These 30 T cell receptor beta chains originate from one sample sequenced in a study of shared clonotypes between healthy human individuals. Assay: immunoSEQ multiplex PCR; the TCRdb copy retains only in-frame clones and omits some. The table records about a million clones, under 80% of them present only once. Sequencing input: memory CD4+ T cells sorted from blood. This sample's subset: CD45RA-negative fraction. The origin of the receptors is a man aged 18-30 years in good health.

On this clone: This sample includes further DNA sequences coding for the same CDR3. The chain is built from TRBV10-3 and TRBJ2-7; D ambiguous. CDR3 length: 13 amino acids. CDR1 and CDR2 from the germline V gene are ENHRY and SYGVKD. V shed 3 bases and J shed 2 bases, with 8 bases lying between them. The CDR3, as DNA: TGTGCCATCAGTGAATCAGCGCCCTACGAGCAGTACTTC. It codes for CAISESAPYEQYF.

The CDR3 DNA is TGTGCCAGCAGCCCCGGGACGGGACTAGCCACCAATGAGCAGTTCTTC. Translated: CASSPGTGLATNEQFF. This sequence joins TRBV5-4 and TRBJ2-1; 9 nucleotides align to TRBD2. The V and J ends lost 4 bases and 6 bases, in that order; junction bases with no gene match: 11. This CDR3 has 16 amino acids. Germline lookup yields CDR1 SGHNT and CDR2 YYREEE (reference sequence).

The chain couples TRBV5-1 to TRBJ1-2; a possible D gene is TRBD1 (5 bases). The CDR3 consists of 16 residues. The V end was cut by 0 bases, the J end by 8 bases, with 20 bases between. Germline V gene sequence: CDR1 SGHRS, CDR2 YFSETQ. In DNA form, the CDR3 reads TGCGCCAGCAGCTTGGGGGGCCCGCTGCTGGGTCCGGGCTACACCTTC. It translates to CASSLGGPLLGPGYTF.

The V call is TRBV6-5, the J call TRBJ2-7, with D maybe TRBD2 (6 bases). The length of the CDR3 is 16 residues. The V end lost 0 bases, the J end lost 5 bases, and 17 bases lay between the germline ends. Germline V CDR1 and CDR2: MNHEY, SVGAGI. DNA of the CDR3: TGTGCCAGCAGTTACTCGAGTTACGCCGGAGGGGACGAGCAGTACTTC. As protein: CASSYSSYAGGDEQYF.

This rearrangement joins TRBV15 to TRBJ2-7, with D possibly matching TRBD2 (5 bases). Near its end, the DNA agrees better with TRBJ2-5, so the J call may be wrong. The germline V gene has CDR1 LNHNV and CDR2 YYDKDF (reference sequence). CDR3 size: 15 residues. CDR3 in amino acids: CATSRVDSGVGTQYF. DNA for the CDR3: TGTGCCACCAGCAGAGTGGACTCTGGTGTGGGGACCCAGTACTTC.

V gene TRBV6-1 combines with J gene TRBJ2-7; D could derive from TRBD1 or TRBD2 (6 bases each). Germline V gives CDR1 MNHNS, CDR2 SASEGT. V lost 10 bases and J 0 bases, leaving 16 bases between the germline ends. There are 14 residues in the CDR3. The CDR3 reads CATEGVGNSYEQYF. For the CDR3, the DNA is TGTGCCACGGAGGGGGTCGGCAACTCCTACGAGCAGTACTTC.

The V call is TRBV5-1, the J call TRBJ1-1, with a weak D call TRBD1 (5 bases). This CDR3 has 14 amino acids. The V gene's germline CDR1 is SGHRS and CDR2 YFSETQ. Trimming pared 4 bases from V and 1 base from J, leaving 11 bases between. CDR3 in DNA: TGCGCCAGCAGCGTTTTACAGGCGAACACTGAAGCTTTCTTT. This translates into CASSVLQANTEAFF. Full variable domain (outside the CDR3, taken from reference TRBV5-1 and TRBJ1-1): KAGVTQTPRYLIKTRGQQVTLSCSPISGHRSVSWYQQTPGQGLQFLFEYFSETQRNKGNFPGRFSGRQFSNSRSEMNVSTLELGDSALYLCASSVLQANTEAFFGQGTRLTVV.

The rearrangement links TRBV5-4 to TRBJ2-3; 8 nucleotides match TRBD1. V lost 2 bases, J lost 2 bases, and 7 bases stayed unmatched. Germline V gives CDR1 SGHNT, CDR2 YYREEE (reference sequence). This CDR3 is 16 amino acids long. CDR3 sequence: CASSLKAGGYTDTQYF. The CDR3 DNA reads as TGTGCCAGCAGCTTAAAGGCAGGGGGCTACACAGATACGCAGTATTTT.

The chain couples TRBV7-2 to TRBJ2-3; no firm D call. The V and J ends lost 1 base and 0 bases respectively, with 8 bases between them. Germline assignment: CDR1 SGHTA and CDR2 FQGNSA. There are 15 residues in the CDR3. For the CDR3, the DNA is TGTGCCAGCAGCTTAGAGGGCGAGAGCACAGATACGCAGTATTTT. Its protein is CASSLEGESTDTQYF.

The chain combines TRBV5-5 with TRBJ1-5, with 7 bases matching TRBD1. The V and J ends lost 4 bases and 0 bases, in that order; junction bases with no gene match: 4. The germline V gene encodes CDR1 SGHKS and CDR2 YYEKEE (reference sequence). The CDR3 runs 15 residues. The CDR3 region is CASSKGTVSNQPQHF. The CDR3 region has the DNA TGTGCCAGCAGCAAAGGGACAGTTAGCAATCAGCCCCAGCATTTT.

The chain joins TRBV9 to TRBJ1-6, with a possible D match to TRBD1 (5 bases). V shed 4 bases and J shed 5 bases, with 10 bases lying between them. Per germline, CDR1 SGDLS and CDR2 YYNGEE. The CDR3 length is 14 residues. The CDR3 is CASSSTDNNSPLHF. The CDR3 DNA sequence: TGTGCCAGCAGCTCGACGGACAATAATTCACCCCTCCACTTT.

The chain recombines TRBV6-1 with TRBJ2-1; 7 bases are shared with TRBD2. The CDR3 sequence is 13 residues long. Germline values: CDR1 MNHNS, CDR2 SASEGT. V trimming: 4 bases; J trimming: 14 bases; junction bases outside the gene matches: 11. The CDR3 DNA sequence: TGTGCCAGCAGTGGCGACGGGGGGTTTTCGGAGTTCTTC. Amino acid sequence: CASSGDGGFSEFF.

V usage is TRBV6-5 and J usage is TRBJ2-7; TRBD2 might be the D (5 bases). Between the trimmed V and J ends, which lost 9 bases and 2 bases, there was a span of 14 bases. Per the germline V gene, CDR1 is MNHEY and CDR2 is SVGAGI. CDR3 length: 13 residues. The chain's CDR3 is CASWGDYPYEQYF. CDR3 sequence (DNA): TGTGCCAGTTGGGGAGACTACCCCTACGAGCAGTACTTC.

CDR3 residues: CASRVDRASPLHF. CDR3 DNA: TGTGCCAGCAGAGTTGACAGGGCTTCACCCCTCCACTTT. The chain links TRBV6-6 to TRBJ1-6; TRBD1 aligns across 7 bases. Germline loops: CDR1 MNHNY, CDR2 SVGAGI (reference sequence). This CDR3 has 13 residues. Germline trimming cut 6 bases from V and 9 bases from J; bases unmatched to any gene: 5.

The chain links TRBV9 to TRBJ2-5; either TRBD1 or TRBD2 may supply D (6 bases each). Germline CDR1 and CDR2: SGDLS and YYNGEE. Trimming stripped 0 bases from V and 2 bases from J, with 20 bases between. This CDR3 comprises 18 residues. For the CDR3, the DNA is TGTGCCAGCAGCGTAGGTATCGTGGAGGGGGGCGTACAAGAGACCCAGTACTTC. Its protein product is CASSVGIVEGGVQETQYF.

The V and J genes are TRBV2 and TRBJ1-2; possible D gene TRBD1, 6 bases. Trimming took 3 bases from V and 7 from J, leaving 12 bases between them. The CDR3 runs 13 residues. The V gene's germline CDR1 is SNHLY and CDR2 FYNNEI. In DNA form, the CDR3 reads TGTGCCAGCAGTGATACAGGGTTAGGTGGCTACACCTTC. Amino acids: CASSDTGLGGYTF.

The rearrangement links TRBV7-6 to TRBJ2-5; possibly TRBD1 for D (6 bases). The CDR3 is 15 residues long. V was cut by 5 bases and J by 3 bases, with 16 bases left in between. Germline lookup yields CDR1 SGHVS and CDR2 FNYEAQ. The CDR3 here is CASSPTGTPKETQYF. As DNA, the CDR3 is TGTGCCAGCAGCCCCACCGGGACACCTAAAGAGACCCAGTACTTC.

The CDR3 is CASSLAEGASYNEQFF. The DNA of the CDR3 is TGTGCCAGCAGCTTAGCGGAAGGCGCCTCCTACAATGAGCAGTTCTTC. The rearrangement links TRBV7-2 to TRBJ2-1; D remains unclear. Trimming pared 0 bases from V and 0 bases from J, leaving 9 bases between. Germline CDR1 and CDR2: SGHTA and FQGNSA. This CDR3 spans 16 amino acids.

With regard to this clone: This sample also contains other DNA sequences that code for the same CDR3. The V call is TRBV6-6, the J call TRBJ2-7, with D maybe TRBD2 (5 bases). The V end was cut by 6 bases, the J end by 2 bases, with 8 bases between. There are 12 residues in the CDR3. Germline-derived CDR1 and CDR2 are MNHNY and SVGAGI (reference sequence). CDR3 bases: TGTGCCAGCAGGAGAGGGACCTACGAGCAGTACTTC. It yields the protein CASRRGTYEQYF.

This rearrangement joins TRBV14 to TRBJ1-3; D is undetermined. The V end was cut by 0 bases, the J end by 4 bases, with 19 bases between. Germline lookup yields CDR1 SGHDN and CDR2 FVKESK. The CDR3 spans 18 residues. The CDR3 DNA reads TGTGCCAGCAGCCAAGATTTGACCTTCAGGACGGGGGGAAACACCATATATTTT. Translated, it gives CASSQDLTFRTGGNTIYF. The whole variable domain, filled in from reference TRBV14 and TRBJ1-3, reads EAGVTQFPSHSVIEKGQTVTLRCDPISGHDNLYWYRRVMGKEIKFLLHFVKESKQDESGMPNNRFLAERTGGTYSTLKVQPAELEDSGVYFCASSQDLTFRTGGNTIYFGEGSWLTVV.

The chain has TRBV15 and TRBJ1-2; 8 bases map to TRBD1. Germline lookup yields CDR1 LNHNV and CDR2 YYDKDF (reference sequence). CDR3 length: 20 amino acids. V dropped 0 bases and J dropped 4; count of bases not matched to a gene: 19. The CDR3 reads CATSRDRTRQGARLGYGYTF. For the CDR3, the DNA is TGTGCCACCAGCAGAGATCGAACCCGGCAGGGGGCACGTTTGGGCTATGGCTACACCTTC. The variable domain in full, with the rest retrieved from reference TRBV15 and TRBJ1-2, is DAMVIQNPRYQVTQFGKPVTLSCSQTLNHNVMYWYQQKSSQAPKLLFHYYDKDFNNEADTPDNFQSRRPNTSFCFLDIRSPGLGDTAMYLCATSRDRTRQGARLGYGYTFGSGTRLTVV.

This chain connects TRBV14 to TRBJ2-7; no firm D call. The CDR3 length is 13 residues. Per germline, CDR1 SGHDN and CDR2 FVKESK. The germline V and J ends were trimmed by 1 base and 2 bases, with 6 bases remaining between them. The DNA for the CDR3 is TGTGCCAGCAGCCAAGTTGAAGCCTACGAGCAGTACTTC. This gives the protein CASSQVEAYEQYF.

The chain employs TRBV2 and TRBJ2-4; 9 bases align to TRBD2. The V segment lost 11 bases and the J segment 3 bases; nucleotides outside the gene matches: 5. Germline V gene lookup returns CDR1 SNHLY and CDR2 FYNNEI. This CDR3 is built from 13 residues. The CDR3 spells CAGGREGKNIQYF. The CDR3 nucleotides are TGTGCCGGCGGGCGGGAGGGCAAAAACATTCAGTACTTC.

The rearrangement joins TRBV5-1 to TRBJ1-1, with D perhaps TRBD1 (6 bases). V was clipped by 4 bases and J by 6 bases, with 13 bases between them. This CDR3 spans 13 amino acids. Germline-derived CDR1 and CDR2 are SGHRS and YFSETQ. This chain's CDR3 is CASSLGQLPEAFF. CDR3 DNA sequence: TGCGCCAGCAGCCTCGGACAGCTCCCTGAAGCTTTCTTT.

V and J are TRBV5-1 and TRBJ2-2; TRBD1 matches at 9 bases. CDR1 and CDR2 from the germline V gene are SGHRS and YFSETQ. The length of the CDR3 is 14 residues. V was clipped by 4 bases and J by 5 bases; unmatched bases: 3. The DNA of the CDR3 is TGCGCCAGCAGCACCGGGACAGGGACCGGGGAGCTGTTTTTT. Its translation: CASSTGTGTGELFF. Drawing the rest from reference TRBV5-1 and TRBJ2-2, the complete variable domain is KAGVTQTPRYLIKTRGQQVTLSCSPISGHRSVSWYQQTPGQGLQFLFEYFSETQRNKGNFPGRFSGRQFSNSRSEMNVSTLELGDSALYLCASSTGTGTGELFFGEGSRLTVL.

Worth noting for this clone: Distinct nucleotide sequences in the sample also encode this CDR3. V gene TRBV19 combines with J gene TRBJ1-1; D is unresolved. CDR1 and CDR2 (germline): LNHDA, SQIVND (reference sequence). The CDR3 length is 12 residues. Deletions cut 2 bases from V and 2 bases from J, with 3 bases between. The CDR3 coding sequence is TGTGCCAGTAGTATAAGCAACACTGAAGCTTTCTTT. Its translation: CASSISNTEAFF.

The chain couples TRBV27 to TRBJ2-1, with 9 bases that match TRBD2. With V trimmed by 6 bases and J by 7 bases, 4 bases remained unmatched. The CDR3 totals 13 residues. From germline, CDR1 is MNHEY and CDR2 SMNVEV (reference sequence). This CDR3 reads CASRPSGINEQFF. The CDR3 DNA reads TGTGCCAGCAGGCCTAGCGGGATTAATGAGCAGTTCTTC.

The J gene is TRBJ1-5, the V gene TRBV14; D not certain. Germline CDR1 and CDR2: SGHDN and FVKESK. V lost 4 bases and J lost 3, with 22 bases in between. CDR3 size: 18 residues. Written as DNA, the CDR3 is TGTGCCAGCAGCCCCCAACGGCCAAATACAATAGACAATCAGCCCCAGCATTTT. This codes for CASSPQRPNTIDNQPQHF. Using reference TRBV14 and TRBJ1-5 for the parts outside the CDR3, the full variable domain is EAGVTQFPSHSVIEKGQTVTLRCDPISGHDNLYWYRRVMGKEIKFLLHFVKESKQDESGMPNNRFLAERTGGTYSTLKVQPAELEDSGVYFCASSPQRPNTIDNQPQHFGDGTRLSIL.

J is TRBJ1-5 and V is TRBV9; 7 nucleotides match TRBD1. Germline assignment: CDR1 SGDLS and CDR2 YYNGEE. Losses at the gene ends were 4 bases for V and 0 bases for J; bases not matched to a gene: 4. The CDR3 spans 15 residues. CDR3 loop: CASSPGGVSNQPQHF. CDR3 DNA sequence: TGTGCCAGCAGCCCAGGGGGGGTTAGCAATCAGCCCCAGCATTTT.

The chain is built from TRBV7-2 and TRBJ2-7; 10 nucleotides match TRBD2. CDR1 is SGHTA, CDR2 FQGNSA, per germline. V gave up 5 bases and J gave up 2 bases; unmatched junction bases: 9. This CDR3 is 16 amino acids long. CDR3 loop: CASSIPTSGPPYEQYF. DNA for the CDR3: TGTGCCAGCAGCATCCCGACTAGCGGGCCACCCTACGAGCAGTACTTC.